The 26 T cell receptor beta chains below all came from one sample that was sequenced in a study of blood T cell repertoires in COVID-19. Clones were sequenced by immunoSEQ multiplex PCR, and TCRdb holds only the in-frame ones, with some missing. This repertoire shows roughly 350,000 clones, about 87% found once; its top ten account for nearly 6.5%. Sequencing used peripheral blood. The receptor set was obtained from a woman in her 50s with COVID-19, enrolled during active disease.

The genes are TRBV7-8 and TRBJ2-2; 12 bases line up with TRBD2. This CDR3 is built from 17 residues. The germline V gene has CDR1 SGHVS and CDR2 FQNEAQ. Trimming took 5 bases from V and 4 from J; bases not matched to a gene: 8. The CDR3 DNA follows: TGTGCCAGCAGCGGTCTAGCGGGAGGGCCGGGCACCGGGGAGCTGTTTTTT. This codes for CASSGLAGGPGTGELFF.

This clone was seen a single time. The chain carries TRBV18 and TRBJ2-7; TRBD2 is a possible D gene (6 bases). The germline V gene has CDR1 KGHSH and CDR2 LQKENI. This CDR3 comprises 16 residues. V was shortened by 4 bases and J by 0 bases, with 16 bases between the two germline ends. In DNA, the CDR3 is TGTGCCAGCTCACGAGGTGAGATCGGGGGCTCCTACGAGCAGTACTTC. As protein: CASSRGEIGGSYEQYF.

CDR3 residues: CASSRQGGYGYTF. The DNA for the CDR3 is TGTGCCAGCAGTCGACAGGGAGGCTATGGCTACACCTTC. This chain joins TRBV28 and TRBJ1-2, with 7 positions matching TRBD1. CDR3 length equals 13 residues. Unmatched junction bases numbered 4, after V lost 5 bases and J lost 4 bases. Looked up from germline, CDR1 is MDHEN and CDR2 is SYDVKM.

J is TRBJ2-5 and V is TRBV18; D is unresolved. CDR1 and CDR2 (germline): KGHSH, LQKENI. V was cut by 9 bases and J by 0 bases, with 17 bases left in between. CDR3 length: 15 residues. The CDR3 reads CASSSQATYQETQYF. CDR3 DNA: TGTGCCAGTTCGAGTCAGGCTACGTACCAAGAGACCCAGTACTTC.

The chain recombines TRBV4-3 with TRBJ2-1, with a weak D call TRBD2 (5 bases). The CDR3 loop spans 15 amino acids. V dropped 3 bases and J dropped 4 bases, with 13 bases sitting between them. The V gene's germline CDR1 is LGHNA and CDR2 YSLEER. The CDR3 sequence: CASSHSVSGYNEQFF. CDR3 in DNA: TGCGCCAGCAGCCACTCCGTCAGCGGATACAATGAGCAGTTCTTC.

The V call is TRBV9, the J call TRBJ1-1, with D perhaps TRBD1 (5 bases). The V gene lost 4 bases and the J gene lost 0 bases, with 19 bases spanning the gap. The CDR3 is made up of 17 amino acids. Germline lookup yields CDR1 SGDLS and CDR2 YYNGEE. CDR3 region: CASSSPTGGIMNTEAFF. CDR3 nucleotides: TGTGCCAGCAGCTCCCCCACGGGGGGGATTATGAACACTGAAGCTTTCTTT.

This clone was recorded once. In DNA form, the CDR3 reads TGCGCCAGCAGGTCTAGACAGCACACTGAAGCTTTCTTT. It translates to CASRSRQHTEAFF. J is TRBJ1-1 and V is TRBV10-1, with a possible D match to TRBD1 (5 bases). This CDR3 spans 13 amino acids. Germline assignment: CDR1 WNHNN and CDR2 SYGVQD (reference sequence). Trimming stripped 6 bases from V and 3 bases from J, with 11 bases between.

This chain uses TRBV21-1 with TRBJ1-6. TRBV21-1 constitutes a pseudogene. This CDR3 contains 15 residues. CDR3 residues: CASSKITGGRAPLHF. The CDR3 DNA follows: TGTGCCAGCAGCAAAATCACGGGAGGGAGGGCACCCCTCCACTTT.

The chain carries TRBV6-6 and TRBJ1-2; D may be TRBD1 (5 bases). Trimming left V 5 bases short and J 3 bases short, with 19 bases between. This CDR3 comprises 16 residues. Germline loops: CDR1 MNHNY, CDR2 SVGAGI (reference sequence). CDR3 nucleotides: TGTGCCAGCAGTCCCCCCATTAAGCAGGGTGACTATGGCTACACCTTC. Translated, it gives CASSPPIKQGDYGYTF.

The chain is built from TRBV15 and TRBJ2-7, with a weak D call TRBD1 (5 bases). Between the trimmed V and J ends, which lost 8 bases and 0 bases, there was a span of 17 bases. The length of the CDR3 is 15 residues. The germline V gene encodes CDR1 LNHNV and CDR2 YYDKDF (reference sequence). Written as DNA, the CDR3 is TGTGCCACCCCCAAGACAGAGCACCACTCCTACGAGCAGTACTTC. Translation gives CATPKTEHHSYEQYF.

The chain combines TRBV28 with TRBJ1-1; 8 bases are shared with TRBD1. V lost 4 bases and J lost 4; bases outside the gene matches: 11. The germline V gene has CDR1 MDHEN and CDR2 SYDVKM. CDR3 length equals 16 residues. The CDR3 spells CASSSGTGRSSTEAFF. CDR3 coding DNA: TGTGCCAGCAGTTCCGGGACAGGCCGCAGTAGCACTGAAGCTTTCTTT.

The CDR3 region has the DNA TGTGCCAGCAGGAGCCGGACAGGTTTGAACACTGAAGCTTTCTTT. Translated: CASRSRTGLNTEAFF. This chain joins TRBV14 and TRBJ1-1; 7 bases line up with TRBD1. CDR1 and CDR2 (germline): SGHDN, FVKESK. V shed 6 bases, J shed 0 bases, and the junction held 7 bases outside the gene matches. CDR3 length equals 15 residues. The variable domain in full, completed from reference TRBV14 and TRBJ1-1, reads EAGVTQFPSHSVIEKGQTVTLRCDPISGHDNLYWYRRVMGKEIKFLLHFVKESKQDESGMPNNRFLAERTGGTYSTLKVQPAELEDSGVYFCASRSRTGLNTEAFFGQGTRLTVV.

Here the CDR3 DNA reads TGTGCTAGTGGTCCCGACAGGGCACGGGAGCTGTTTTTT. Translation: CASGPDRARELFF. The chain employs TRBV12-5 and TRBJ2-2; 7 nucleotides match TRBD1. From germline, CDR1 is LGHNT and CDR2 FRNRAP. V was clipped by 5 bases and J by 9 bases; unmatched bases: 6. This CDR3 comprises 13 residues.

The genes are TRBV11-3 and TRBJ2-2; 7 bases line up with TRBD2. Germline loops: CDR1 SGHNT, CDR2 YENEEA. The CDR3 has 18 amino acids. V lost 3 bases, J lost 4 bases, and 14 bases stayed unmatched. CDR3 loop: CASSFEGGRFGSTGELFF. Here the CDR3 DNA reads TGTGCCAGCAGCTTTGAGGGCGGGAGATTCGGCAGCACCGGGGAGCTGTTTTTT. Drawing the rest from reference TRBV11-3 and TRBJ2-2, the complete variable domain is EAGVVQSPRYKIIEKKQPVAFWCNPISGHNTLYWYLQNLGQGPELLIRYENEEAVDDSQLPKDRFSAERLKGVDSTLKIQPAELGDSAVYLCASSFEGGRFGSTGELFFGEGSRLTVL.

DNA of the CDR3: TGTGCCAGCAGCCAGGGCAACTATGGCTACACCTTC. It is translated as CASSQGNYGYTF. The chain combines TRBV12-3 or TRBV12-4 with TRBJ1-2; perhaps TRBD1 as D (5 bases). The CDR3 totals 12 residues. Trimming cost V 6 bases and J 2 bases, with 7 bases left between them.

The chain joins TRBV18 to TRBJ2-3, with a possible D match to TRBD2 (6 bases). V was shortened by 6 bases and J by 2 bases, with 15 bases between the two germline ends. CDR1 KGHSH and CDR2 LQKENI come from the germline V gene. The CDR3 has 15 residues. In DNA, the CDR3 is TGTGCCAGCTCGCGGGGACCCTTAAACACAGATACGCAGTATTTT. Residues: CASSRGPLNTDTQYF.

The rearrangement joins TRBV9 to TRBJ2-1; TRBD1 matches at 7 bases. The germline V gene has CDR1 SGDLS and CDR2 YYNGEE. The length of the CDR3 is 17 residues. Unmatched junction bases numbered 14, after V lost 2 bases and J lost 6 bases. The CDR3 DNA sequence: TGTGCCAGCAGCGTCAGGACAGGAACAAGGGCGGGCAATGAGCAGTTCTTC. Its translation is CASSVRTGTRAGNEQFF.

The V call is TRBV13, the J call TRBJ2-1; 8 nucleotides agree with TRBD2. CDR3 length: 15 residues. The germline gives CDR1 PRHDT, CDR2 FYEKMQ (reference sequence). J lost 3 bases, V lost 5 bases, and 6 bases had no gene match. DNA for the CDR3: TGTGCCAGCAGCGACGGGACTAGGGGCTACAATGAGCAGTTCTTC. Protein sequence: CASSDGTRGYNEQFF.

This chain connects TRBV6-5 to TRBJ1-1; the match to TRBD1 covers 9 bases. The CDR3 loop spans 14 amino acids. With V trimmed by 7 bases and J by 1 base, 4 bases remained unmatched. Germline CDR1 is MNHEY and CDR2 is SVGAGI. CDR3 DNA: TGTGCCAGCAAGAGGGACAGGGAGAACACTGAAGCTTTCTTT. Translation gives CASKRDRENTEAFF.

V usage is TRBV7-3 and J usage is TRBJ2-4; D is perhaps TRBD1 (5 bases). There are 14 residues in the CDR3. Germline V gene sequence: CDR1 SGHTA, CDR2 FQGTGA. Between the trimmed V and J ends, which lost 2 bases and 8 bases, there was a span of 13 bases. The CDR3 protein is CASSLGAEGHIQYF. The CDR3 bases are TGTGCCAGCAGCTTAGGGGCCGAAGGGCACATTCAGTACTTC.

V usage is TRBV10-1 and J usage is TRBJ2-7, with D perhaps matching TRBD1 (5 bases). Germline CDR1 reads WNHNN; CDR2 reads SYGVQD (reference sequence). V gave up 0 bases and J gave up 0 bases, with 9 bases separating them. This CDR3 region has 15 residues. The CDR3 DNA reads TGCGCCAGCAGTGAGTCGGGGCAGTTCTCCTACGAGCAGTACTTC. Its translation: CASSESGQFSYEQYF.

V usage is TRBV19 and J usage is TRBJ1-2; TRBD1 agrees at 9 bases. V lost 5 bases and J lost 3; bases outside the gene matches: 10. Germline V gene sequence: CDR1 LNHDA, CDR2 SQIVND (reference sequence). The CDR3 covers 16 residues. The CDR3 loop reads CASSPGTGRMYYGYTF. The CDR3 DNA is TGTGCCAGTAGTCCAGGGACAGGGAGGATGTACTATGGCTACACCTTC.

The chain recombines TRBV29-1 with TRBJ1-2; 7 positions agree with TRBD1. Germline CDR1 SQVTM, CDR2 ANQGSEA. V was clipped by 7 bases and J by 5 bases; unmatched bases: 7. This CDR3 has 12 amino acids. The CDR3 nucleotides are TGCAGCGCAAAACAGGGGACATATGGCTACACCTTC. Protein: CSAKQGTYGYTF.

CDR3 DNA sequence: TGTGCCATCAGTGACAGGGGGAACACTGAAGCTTTCTTT. Protein product: CAISDRGNTEAFF. The chain combines TRBV10-3 with TRBJ1-1; TRBD1 is a possible D gene (6 bases). Trimming removed 3 bases at V and 1 base at J, with 6 bases between. This CDR3 contains 13 residues. Germline CDR1 reads ENHRY; CDR2 reads SYGVKD.

The J gene is TRBJ1-1, the V gene TRBV5-1, with a weak D call TRBD1 (6 bases). Trimming left V 0 bases short and J 6 bases short, with 18 bases between. Germline lookup yields CDR1 SGHRS and CDR2 YFSETQ. This CDR3 has 16 amino acids. The CDR3 here is CASSLAGGRGFSEAFF. The CDR3 DNA follows: TGCGCCAGCAGCTTGGCCGGGGGGCGCGGGTTTTCTGAAGCTTTCTTT. The full variable domain, with the rest looked up from reference TRBV5-1 and TRBJ1-1, is KAGVTQTPRYLIKTRGQQVTLSCSPISGHRSVSWYQQTPGQGLQFLFEYFSETQRNKGNFPGRFSGRQFSNSRSEMNVSTLELGDSALYLCASSLAGGRGFSEAFFGQGTRLTVV.

The gene calls are TRBV5-1 and TRBJ2-4, with TRBD1 matching over 10 bases. The length of the CDR3 is 17 residues. In germline, CDR1 is SGHRS, CDR2 YFSETQ. Losses at the gene ends were 4 bases for V and 0 bases for J; bases not matched to a gene: 7. The CDR3 reads CASSIPGTGEAKNIQYF. CDR3 in DNA: TGCGCCAGCAGCATACCCGGGACAGGGGAAGCCAAAAACATTCAGTACTTC.